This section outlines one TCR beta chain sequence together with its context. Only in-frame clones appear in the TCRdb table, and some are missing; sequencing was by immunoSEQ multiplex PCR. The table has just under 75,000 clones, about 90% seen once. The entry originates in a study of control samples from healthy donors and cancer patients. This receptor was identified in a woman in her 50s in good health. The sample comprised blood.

The CDR3 nucleotides read TGTGCCAGCAGTTTCGGGAATCAGCCCCAGCATTTT. Its protein is CASSFGNQPQHF. The rearrangement links TRBV28 to TRBJ1-5, with D uncertain. The CDR3 covers 12 residues. V lost 3 bases to trimming and J lost 4 bases, with 4 bases between them. Per the germline V gene, CDR1 is MDHEN and CDR2 is SYDVKM.